This T cell receptor beta chain originates from a study of response to subunit inactivated influenza vaccine. Germline values: CDR1 DFQATT, CDR2 SNEGSKA (reference sequence). Trimming stripped 3 bases from V and 7 bases from J, with 13 bases between. CDR3 size: 12 residues. In its sample, this clonotype was seen a few times. From the RT-PCR reads, TCRdb called clonotypes with MiXCR, one entry per CDR3 protein. The top ten clones hold roughly 36% of a sample with about 160,000 distinct CDR3 sequences, roughly a tenth of them seen once. This rearrangement joins TRBV20-1 to TRBJ2-7; D not certain. Sequenced here: CD8+ T cells sorted from PBMCs, sampled roughly 24 months after vaccination. The TCR was taken from a man aged 50 to 69 who received an inactivated influenza vaccine. The CDR3 loop is CSASNLPDEQYF. In DNA, the CDR3 is TGCAGTGCTAGTAACCTTCCCGATGAGCAGTACTTC.